This T cell receptor beta chain originates from a study of blood T cell repertoires in COVID-19. The wider study: Collection of acute and convalescent COVID-19 samples took place in the United States, Italy and Spain. PBMCs, B-cell-depleted T cells, or T cells were the source of the cDNA or gDNA that made up the material.

This clone came up a few times. Methods used by the authors: Counts of nucleated cells, estimated from reference gene primer amplification, were obtained. Method: immunoSEQ multiplex PCR; TCRdb's copy keeps in-frame clones and lacks some. V and J calls and clone size are given by that table; D and trimming were obtained from the DNA. Altogether fewer than 200,000 clones are present, around 80% being singletons, with the ten largest covering around 7%. This TCR derives from a man aged 70-80 years with active or convalescent COVID-19. Material for sequencing was peripheral blood.

The CDR3 sequence: CASSAMVDTEAFF. The CDR3 bases are TGTGCCAGCAGCGCGATGGTGGACACTGAAGCTTTCTTT. V gene TRBV5-5 combines with J gene TRBJ1-1; no clear D gene. The CDR3 loop spans 13 amino acids. Trimming cost V 4 bases and J 3 bases, with 10 bases left between them. Germline V gene lookup returns CDR1 SGHKS and CDR2 YYEKEE (reference sequence).